The rows below give T cell receptor beta chains drawn from one sample of a study of T cell responses to AZD1222 COVID-19 vaccine. Measured with immunoSEQ multiplex PCR; TCRdb has only the in-frame clones, and not every one. The sample contains approximately 140,000 clones, roughly 90% of which appear only once. This specimen consisted of peripheral blood, obtained on day 0 of AZD1222 vaccination. The receptors here all came from an adult in good health. Both conserved end residues are part of each CDR3. The order of the fields is V gene, clone size, J gene, D gene, CDR3 protein, CDR3 DNA. D genes are given only for firm matches. Some rows mark clone size as missing; the rest say once, few, many or name a class of expanded clone.

>TRBV29-1|NA|TRBJ1-2|NA
CSVVDSHYGYTF
TGCAGCGTGGTGGACAGCCACTATGGCTACACCTTC
>TRBV4-3|NA|TRBJ2-1|TRBD2
CASSPGLGYNNEQFF
TGCGCCAGCAGCCCAGGACTAGGATACAACAATGAGCAGTTCTTC
>TRBV9|NA|TRBJ1-2|NA
CASSVEGVNGYTF
TGTGCCAGCAGCGTTGAAGGGGTTAATGGCTACACCTTC
>TRBV4-3|NA|TRBJ1-2|NA
CASSQGWRAVGYGYTF
TGCGCCAGCAGCCAGGGCTGGCGGGCCGTGGGCTATGGCTACACCTTC
>TRBV11-2|NA|TRBJ1-2|TRBD1
CASSPQGAGYGYTF
TGTGCCAGCAGCCCTCAGGGGGCTGGCTATGGCTACACCTTC
>TRBV19|NA|TRBJ1-1|TRBD1
CASSSQGRRTEAFF
TGTGCCAGTAGTTCACAGGGGAGAAGAACTGAAGCTTTCTTT
>TRBV5-1|NA|TRBJ2-7|TRBD2
CASSSGTSGPSYEQYF
TGCGCCAGCAGCTCGGGGACTAGCGGGCCCTCCTACGAGCAGTACTTC
>TRBV6-1|NA|TRBJ2-4|TRBD2
CASSVYVAGGENIQYF
TGTGCCAGCAGTGTTTATGTGGCGGGGGGGGAAAACATTCAGTACTTC
>TRBV19|NA|TRBJ2-7|TRBD1
CATSNTGGSYEQYF
TGTGCCACCTCTAACACAGGGGGATCCTACGAGCAGTACTTC
>TRBV6-5|NA|TRBJ2-1|TRBD2
CASSDGGREFF
TGTGCCAGCAGCGACGGGGGGAGAGAGTTCTTC
>TRBV9|NA|TRBJ1-2|NA
CASSVAPGPHYGYTF
TGTGCCAGCAGCGTAGCGCCGGGGCCACACTATGGCTACACCTTC
>TRBV19|NA|TRBJ2-7|NA
CASAGPQGGVSEQYF
TGTGCCAGTGCGGGGCCGCAGGGGGGCGTGTCCGAGCAGTACTTC
>TRBV29-1|NA|TRBJ2-6|NA
CSVRHLSGANVLTF
TGCAGCGTTAGACATCTCTCTGGGGCCAACGTCCTGACTTTC
>TRBV6-6|NA|TRBJ1-6|TRBD1
CASSGTGTGYNSPLHF
TGTGCCAGCAGCGGAACCGGGACAGGCTATAATTCACCCCTCCACTTT
>TRBV9|NA|TRBJ2-2|NA
CASSPRLLMHTGELFF
TGTGCCAGCAGCCCGAGACTCCTGATGCACACCGGGGAGCTGTTTTTT
>TRBV5-1|NA|TRBJ1-3|NA
CASSPGTTGNTIYF
TGCGCCAGCAGCCCCGGGACAACTGGAAACACCATATATTTT
>TRBV5-1|NA|TRBJ2-1|TRBD2
CASSSDPSGVIYNEQFF
TGCGCCAGCAGCTCGGATCCTAGCGGAGTCATCTACAATGAGCAGTTCTTC
>TRBV7-9|NA|TRBJ1-2|TRBD1
CASSLGGGGQGDYGYTF
TGTGCCAGCAGCTTAGGAGGTGGGGGACAGGGGGACTATGGCTACACCTTC
>TRBV18|NA|TRBJ2-3|NA
CASSPPATDTQYF
TGTGCCAGCTCACCACCTGCCACAGATACGCAGTATTTT
>TRBV2|NA|TRBJ2-4|NA
CASGGGVGKNIQYF
TGTGCCAGCGGAGGGGGCGTCGGCAAAAACATTCAGTACTTC
>TRBV14|NA|TRBJ1-2|NA
CASSPSGGGYTF
TGTGCCAGCAGCCCCAGTGGAGGTGGCTACACCTTC
>TRBV19|NA|TRBJ2-2|NA
CASSRWGYGELFF
TGTGCCAGTAGTAGGTGGGGGTACGGGGAGCTGTTTTTT
>TRBV4-3|NA|TRBJ1-2|TRBD1
CASSHQTGGAGSGGYTF
TGCGCCAGCAGCCACCAGACAGGGGGCGCGGGGTCTGGCGGCTACACCTTC
>TRBV4-3|NA|TRBJ1-2|NA
CASSQEIQGNYGYTF
TGCGCCAGCAGCCAAGAGATCCAGGGGAACTATGGCTACACCTTC
>TRBV27|NA|TRBJ1-1|TRBD1
CASSLSTGGTTEAFF
TGTGCCAGCAGTTTATCGACAGGGGGGACCACTGAAGCTTTCTTT
>TRBV27|NA|TRBJ2-1|TRBD2
CASVGGRAYNEQFF
TGTGCCAGCGTAGGCGGGAGGGCCTACAATGAGCAGTTCTTC
>TRBV15|NA|TRBJ2-7|TRBD1
CATRDRERYEQYF
TGTGCCACCAGGGACAGGGAGAGATACGAGCAGTACTTC
>TRBV4-1|NA|TRBJ1-6|TRBD1
CASSQDHRGQGYSPLHF
TGCGCCAGCAGCCAAGACCACCGGGGACAGGGCTATTCACCCCTCCACTTT
>TRBV5-1|NA|TRBJ2-3|NA
CASSLGRGRKADTQYF
TGCGCCAGCAGCTTGGGTCGGGGGCGCAAGGCAGATACGCAGTATTTT
>TRBV2|once|TRBJ1-5|TRBD1
CASSKGQGVKQPQHF
TGTGCCAGCAGTAAAGGACAGGGTGTAAAGCAGCCCCAGCATTTT
>TRBV10-3|NA|TRBJ2-3|NA
CAISDRANSDTQYF
TGTGCCATCAGTGACAGGGCAAACTCAGATACGCAGTATTTT
>TRBV5-8|NA|TRBJ2-7|TRBD1
CASSPFGTGQYEQYF
TGTGCCAGCAGTCCCTTCGGGACAGGGCAGTACGAGCAGTACTTC
>TRBV19|once|TRBJ1-2|TRBD1
CASSIRRPGPGQRLLLNYGYTF
TGTGCCAGTAGTATACGAAGACCCGGGCCGGGACAGAGACTTCTTCTTAACTATGGCTACACCTTC
>TRBV28|NA|TRBJ1-2|TRBD1
CASSFGQGDDYGYTF
TGTGCCAGCAGTTTTGGACAGGGGGACGACTATGGCTACACCTTC
>TRBV29-1|NA|TRBJ2-7|NA
CSVEVTYEQYF
TGCAGCGTTGAAGTAACCTACGAGCAGTACTTC
>TRBV11-2|NA|TRBJ2-3|TRBD2
CASSPKGLLADTDTQYF
TGTGCCAGCAGCCCTAAGGGGCTCCTAGCGGATACAGATACGCAGTATTTT
>TRBV4-1|NA|TRBJ1-5|TRBD1
CASSLSTGVQPQHF
TGCGCCAGCAGCCTATCTACAGGGGTCCAGCCCCAGCATTTT
>TRBV7-8|NA|TRBJ2-1|NA
CASSSDPKRFSYNEQFF
TGTGCCAGCAGCTCCGATCCTAAAAGGTTTTCCTACAATGAGCAGTTCTTC
>TRBV2|once|TRBJ2-2|NA
CASSEGGYKGMITGELFF
TGTGCCAGCAGTGAAGGGGGCTACAAGGGAATGATAACCGGGGAGCTGTTTTTT
>TRBV7-9|NA|TRBJ2-3|NA
CASSLEVDSSWDF
TGTGCCAGCAGCTTAGAAGTCGACAGCTCCTGGGATTTT
>TRBV19|NA|TRBJ1-5|TRBD1
CAILTPSLDRDRSNSNQPQHF
TGTGCCATACTTACTCCCTCCCTCGACCGGGACAGAAGTAATAGCAATCAGCCCCAGCATTTT
>TRBV15|NA|TRBJ2-1|TRBD1
CATSPDRAGYNEQFF
TGTGCCACCAGTCCAGACAGGGCTGGGTACAATGAGCAGTTCTTC
>TRBV20-1|NA|TRBJ1-6|TRBD1
CSASTSGWTGDNSPLHF
TGCAGTGCTAGTACCTCCGGTTGGACAGGGGATAATTCACCCCTCCACTTT
>TRBV4-3|few|TRBJ1-1|NA
CASSFAGLTEAFF
TGCGCCAGCAGCTTTGCTGGGTTAACTGAAGCTTTCTTT
>TRBV10-3|NA|TRBJ2-1|NA
CAISVRGDNEQFF
TGTGCCATCAGTGTACGGGGCGACAATGAGCAGTTCTTC
>TRBV19|few|TRBJ1-2|TRBD1
CASRTGTGDPSFNGYTF
TGTGCCAGTAGGACCGGGACAGGGGACCCCTCGTTTAATGGCTACACCTTC
>TRBV28|NA|TRBJ2-7|NA
CASTPGGRARSYEQYF
TGTGCCAGCACCCCTGGTGGCAGGGCTCGATCCTACGAGCAGTACTTC